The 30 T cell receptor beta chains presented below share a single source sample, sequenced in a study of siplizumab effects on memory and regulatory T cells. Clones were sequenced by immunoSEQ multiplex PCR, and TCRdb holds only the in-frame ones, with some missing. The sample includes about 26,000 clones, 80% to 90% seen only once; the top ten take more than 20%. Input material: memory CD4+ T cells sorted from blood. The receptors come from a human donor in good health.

The CDR3 is CALAGYTF. CDR3 DNA: TGTGCCTTAGCAGGCTACACCTTC. The chain joins TRBV27 to TRBJ1-2; D gene uncertain. The V gene lost 11 bases and the J gene lost 8 bases, with 6 bases spanning the gap. Germline loops: CDR1 MNHEY, CDR2 SMNVEV (reference sequence). The CDR3 is 8 residues long.

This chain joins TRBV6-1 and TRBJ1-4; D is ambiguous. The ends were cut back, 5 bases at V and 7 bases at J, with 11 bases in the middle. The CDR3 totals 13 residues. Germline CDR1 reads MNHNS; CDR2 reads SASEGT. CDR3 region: CASSLGKTEKLFF. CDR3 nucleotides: TGTGCCAGCAGTCTAGGGAAGACTGAAAAACTGTTTTTT.

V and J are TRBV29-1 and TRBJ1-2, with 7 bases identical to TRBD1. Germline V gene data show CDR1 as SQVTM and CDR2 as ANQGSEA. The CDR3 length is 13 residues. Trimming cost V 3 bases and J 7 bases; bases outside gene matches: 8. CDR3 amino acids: CSVDTDRFSGYTF. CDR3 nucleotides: TGCAGCGTTGATACGGACAGGTTTTCTGGCTACACCTTC.

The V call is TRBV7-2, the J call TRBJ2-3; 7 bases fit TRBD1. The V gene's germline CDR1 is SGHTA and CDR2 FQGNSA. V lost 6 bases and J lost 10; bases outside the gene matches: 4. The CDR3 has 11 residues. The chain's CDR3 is CASREGGAQYF. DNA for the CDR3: TGTGCCAGCAGGGAAGGGGGCGCGCAGTATTTT.

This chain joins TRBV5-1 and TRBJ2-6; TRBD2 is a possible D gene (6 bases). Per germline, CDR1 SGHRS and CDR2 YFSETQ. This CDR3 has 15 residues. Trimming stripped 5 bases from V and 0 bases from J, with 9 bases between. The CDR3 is CASSWGVSGANVLTF. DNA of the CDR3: TGCGCCAGCAGTTGGGGGGTCTCTGGGGCCAACGTCCTGACTTTC.

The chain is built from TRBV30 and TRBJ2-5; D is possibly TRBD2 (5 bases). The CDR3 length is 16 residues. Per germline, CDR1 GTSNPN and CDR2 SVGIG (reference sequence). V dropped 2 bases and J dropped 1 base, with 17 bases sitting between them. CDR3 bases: TGTGCCTGGAGTCGAGGCTTGGCGGGCCTCCAAGAGACCCAGTACTTC. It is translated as CAWSRGLAGLQETQYF.

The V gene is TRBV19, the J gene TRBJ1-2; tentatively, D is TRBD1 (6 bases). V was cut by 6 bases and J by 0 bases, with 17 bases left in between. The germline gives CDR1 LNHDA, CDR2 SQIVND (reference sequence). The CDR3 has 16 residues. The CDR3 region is CASRGEGGGSNYGYTF. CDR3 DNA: TGTGCCAGTAGAGGGGAAGGAGGGGGTTCTAACTATGGCTACACCTTC.

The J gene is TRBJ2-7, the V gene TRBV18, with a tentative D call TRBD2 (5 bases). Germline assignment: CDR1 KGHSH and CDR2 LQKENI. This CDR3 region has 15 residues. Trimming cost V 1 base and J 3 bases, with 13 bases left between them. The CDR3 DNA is TGTGCCAGCTCACCACAGAGGGCAACTTACTACGAGCAGTACTTC. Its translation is CASSPQRATYYEQYF.

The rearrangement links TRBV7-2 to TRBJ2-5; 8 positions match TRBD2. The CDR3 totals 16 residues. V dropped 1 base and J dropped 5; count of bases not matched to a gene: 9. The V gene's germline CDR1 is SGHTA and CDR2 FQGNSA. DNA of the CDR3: TGTGCCAGCAGCTTAGAGTCCCGGACTAGCACGGAGACCCAGTACTTC. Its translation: CASSLESRTSTETQYF.

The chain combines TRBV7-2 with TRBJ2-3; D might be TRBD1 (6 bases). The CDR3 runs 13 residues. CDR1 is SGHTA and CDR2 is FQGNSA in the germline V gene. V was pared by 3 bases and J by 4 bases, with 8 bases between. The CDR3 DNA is TGTGCCAGCAGCTTTACAGGGTCAGATACGCAGTATTTT. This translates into CASSFTGSDTQYF.

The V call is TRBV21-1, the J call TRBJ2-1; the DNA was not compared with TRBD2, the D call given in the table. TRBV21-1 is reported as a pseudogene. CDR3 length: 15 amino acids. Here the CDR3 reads CASEGIGNKLNEQFF. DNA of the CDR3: TGTGCCAGCGAGGGAATCGGGAATAAGCTCAATGAGCAGTTCTTC.

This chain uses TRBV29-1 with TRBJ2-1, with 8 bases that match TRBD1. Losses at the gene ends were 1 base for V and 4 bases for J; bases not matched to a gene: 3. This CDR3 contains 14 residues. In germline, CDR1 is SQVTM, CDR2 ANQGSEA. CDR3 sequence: CSVEGRGQYNEQFF. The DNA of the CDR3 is TGCAGCGTTGAAGGCAGGGGGCAATACAATGAGCAGTTCTTC.

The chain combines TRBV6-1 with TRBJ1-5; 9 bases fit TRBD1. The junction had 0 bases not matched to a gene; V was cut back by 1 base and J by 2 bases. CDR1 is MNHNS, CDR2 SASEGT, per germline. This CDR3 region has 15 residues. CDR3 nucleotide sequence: TGTGCCAGCAGTGAAGGGACAGGGGGCAATCAGCCCCAGCATTTT. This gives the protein CASSEGTGGNQPQHF.

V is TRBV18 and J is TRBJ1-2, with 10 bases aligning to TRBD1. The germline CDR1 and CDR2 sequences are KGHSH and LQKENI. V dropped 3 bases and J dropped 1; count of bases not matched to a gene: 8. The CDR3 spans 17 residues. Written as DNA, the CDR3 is TGTGCCAGCTCACCCTCCGGACAGGGGGGAGTTAACTATGGCTACACCTTC. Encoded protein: CASSPSGQGGVNYGYTF.

The CDR3 coding sequence is TGCGCCAGCAGCCAAGGGCCCCGACGGAACTCCTACGAGCAGTACTTC. This translates into CASSQGPRRNSYEQYF. V is TRBV4-1 and J is TRBJ2-7; D is unclear. Trimming removed 1 base at V and 0 bases at J, with 13 bases between. This CDR3 contains 16 residues. Germline-derived CDR1 and CDR2 are MGHRA and YSYEKL.

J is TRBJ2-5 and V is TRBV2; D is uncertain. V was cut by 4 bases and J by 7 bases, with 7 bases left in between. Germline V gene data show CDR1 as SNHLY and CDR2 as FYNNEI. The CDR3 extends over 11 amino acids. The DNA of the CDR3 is TGTGCCAGCAGTGGGACGGGGACCCAGTACTTC. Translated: CASSGTGTQYF.

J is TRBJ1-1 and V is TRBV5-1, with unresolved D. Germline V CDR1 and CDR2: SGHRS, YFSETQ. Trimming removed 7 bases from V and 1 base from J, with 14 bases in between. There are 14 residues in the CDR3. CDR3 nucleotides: TGCGCCAGCTTCCGGGATCGAGGGAACACTGAAGCTTTCTTT. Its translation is CASFRDRGNTEAFF.

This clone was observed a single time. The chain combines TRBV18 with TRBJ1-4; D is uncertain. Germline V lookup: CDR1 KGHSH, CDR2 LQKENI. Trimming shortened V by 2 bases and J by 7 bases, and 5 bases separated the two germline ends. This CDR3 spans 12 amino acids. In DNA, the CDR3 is TGTGCCAGCTCACCAGTTGGTGAAAAACTGTTTTTT. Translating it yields CASSPVGEKLFF.

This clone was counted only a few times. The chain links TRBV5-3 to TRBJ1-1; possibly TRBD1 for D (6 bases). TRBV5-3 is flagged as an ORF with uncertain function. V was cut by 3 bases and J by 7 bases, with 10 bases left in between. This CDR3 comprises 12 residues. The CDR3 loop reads CARSWGAYEAFF. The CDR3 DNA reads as TGTGCCAGAAGCTGGGGGGCGTATGAAGCTTTCTTT.

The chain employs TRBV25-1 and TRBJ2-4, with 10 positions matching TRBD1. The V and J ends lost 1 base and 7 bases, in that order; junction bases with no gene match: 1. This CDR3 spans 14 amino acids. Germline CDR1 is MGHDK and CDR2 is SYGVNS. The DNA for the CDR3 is TGTGCCAGCAGTGAATGGGGACAGGGGAACATTCAGTACTTC. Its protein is CASSEWGQGNIQYF.

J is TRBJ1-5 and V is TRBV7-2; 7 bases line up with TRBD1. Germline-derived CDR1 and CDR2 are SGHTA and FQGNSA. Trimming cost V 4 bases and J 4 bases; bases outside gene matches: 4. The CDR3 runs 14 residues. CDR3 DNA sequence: TGTGCCAGCAGCTCCAGGGGGGGAAATCAGCCCCAGCATTTT. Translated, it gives CASSSRGGNQPQHF.

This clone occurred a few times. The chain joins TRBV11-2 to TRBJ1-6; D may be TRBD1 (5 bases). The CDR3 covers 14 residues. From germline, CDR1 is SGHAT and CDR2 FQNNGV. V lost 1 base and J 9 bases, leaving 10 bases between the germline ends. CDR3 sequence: CASSLANQGSPLHF. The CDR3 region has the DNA TGTGCCAGCAGCTTAGCGAATCAGGGTTCACCCCTCCACTTT.

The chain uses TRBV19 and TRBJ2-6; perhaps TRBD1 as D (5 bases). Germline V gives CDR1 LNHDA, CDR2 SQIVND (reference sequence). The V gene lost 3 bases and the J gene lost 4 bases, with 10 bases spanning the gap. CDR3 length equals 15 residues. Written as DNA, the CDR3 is TGTGCCAGTAGTATTTCTGGGGCAGGGGCCAACGTCCTGACTTTC. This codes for CASSISGAGANVLTF.

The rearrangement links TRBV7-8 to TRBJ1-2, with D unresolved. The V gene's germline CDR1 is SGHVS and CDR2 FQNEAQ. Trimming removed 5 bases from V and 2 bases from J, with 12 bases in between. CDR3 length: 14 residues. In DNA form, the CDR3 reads TGTGCCAGCAGCCTCCGGACGGGAAACTATGGCTACACCTTC. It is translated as CASSLRTGNYGYTF. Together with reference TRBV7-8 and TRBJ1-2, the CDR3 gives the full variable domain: GAGVSQSPRYKVAKRGQDVALRCDPISGHVSLFWYQQALGQGPEFLTYFQNEAQLDKSGLPSDRFFAERPEGSVSTLKIQRTQQEDSAVYLCASSLRTGNYGYTFGSGTRLTVV.

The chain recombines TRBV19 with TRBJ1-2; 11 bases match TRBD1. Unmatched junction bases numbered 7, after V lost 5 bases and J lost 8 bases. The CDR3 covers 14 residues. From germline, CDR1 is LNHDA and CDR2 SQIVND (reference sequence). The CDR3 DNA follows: TGTGCCAGTAGTGTCGGACAGGGGGCGAAGGGCTACACCTTC. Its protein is CASSVGQGAKGYTF.

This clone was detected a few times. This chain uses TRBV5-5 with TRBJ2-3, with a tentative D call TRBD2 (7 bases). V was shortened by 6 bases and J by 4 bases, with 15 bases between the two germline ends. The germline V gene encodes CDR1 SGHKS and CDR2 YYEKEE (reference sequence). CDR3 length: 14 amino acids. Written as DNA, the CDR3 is TGTGCCAGCAACTACCGAGGGGGGGCAGATACGCAGTATTTT. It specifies CASNYRGGADTQYF. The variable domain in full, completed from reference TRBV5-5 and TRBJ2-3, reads DAGVTQSPTHLIKTRGQQVTLRCSPISGHKSVSWYQQVLGQGPQFIFQYYEKEERGRGNFPDRFSARQFPNYSSELNVNALLLGDSALYLCASNYRGGADTQYFGPGTRLTVL.

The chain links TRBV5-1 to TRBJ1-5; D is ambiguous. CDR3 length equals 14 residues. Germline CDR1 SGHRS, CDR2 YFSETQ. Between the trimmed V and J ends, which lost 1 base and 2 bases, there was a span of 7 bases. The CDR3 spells CASSLSSGNQPQHF. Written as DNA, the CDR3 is TGCGCCAGCAGCTTGTCAAGTGGCAATCAGCCCCAGCATTTT.

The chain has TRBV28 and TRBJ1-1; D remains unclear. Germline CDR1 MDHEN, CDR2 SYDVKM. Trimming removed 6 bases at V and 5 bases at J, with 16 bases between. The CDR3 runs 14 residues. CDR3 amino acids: CASSSHRMGTEAFF. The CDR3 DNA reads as TGTGCCAGCAGCTCCCACCGGATGGGGACTGAAGCTTTCTTT.

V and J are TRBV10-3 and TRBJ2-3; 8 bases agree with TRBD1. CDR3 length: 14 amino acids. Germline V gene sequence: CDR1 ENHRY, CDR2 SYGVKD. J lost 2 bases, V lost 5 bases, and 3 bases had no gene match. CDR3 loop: CAISPGQDTDTQYF. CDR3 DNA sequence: TGTGCCATCAGTCCGGGACAGGACACAGATACGCAGTATTTT.

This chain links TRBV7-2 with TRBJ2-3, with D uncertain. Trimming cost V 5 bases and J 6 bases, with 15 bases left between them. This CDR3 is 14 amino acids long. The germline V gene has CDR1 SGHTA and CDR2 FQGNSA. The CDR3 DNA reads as TGTGCCAGCAGCCCCATGGGCAGAGCGGATACGCAGTATTTT. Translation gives CASSPMGRADTQYF. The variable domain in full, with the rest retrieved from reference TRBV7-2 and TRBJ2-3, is GAGVSQSPSNKVTEKGKDVELRCDPISGHTALYWYRQSLGQGLEFLIYFQGNSAPDKSGLPSDRFSAERTGGSVSTLTIQRTQQEDSAVYLCASSPMGRADTQYFGPGTRLTVL.